This T cell receptor (beta chain) was identified during a study of human T cells and chemical hapten exposure. Study overall: A patient group, mainly female, showed alopecia areata, totalis or universalis. Study-wide results and limits: Expanded TCRs showed more large CDR3 clusters than pre-sensitization or healthy control sets.

Time point indicated: pre-sensitization, week 0. The sample's treatment: therapeutic diphenylcyclopropenone sensitization with weekly scalp DPC. At every patch-test visit, blood was drawn before the patch test was applied. A note on this clonotype: Its antigen is as yet unknown.

V lost 4 bases and J 0 bases, leaving 13 bases between the germline ends. Germline-derived CDR1 and CDR2 are ENHRY and SYGVKD. The CDR3 consists of 16 residues. The authors' processing: Sample TCR counts, which ranged from roughly 23,224 to 750,000, had a median of 95,638. TCRdb re-analysed the RACE reads in MiXCR, keeping a single row per CDR3 protein. None of the V and J calls come from the authors' own analysis; TCRdb made them. The data show fewer than 300,000 distinct CDR3 sequences, about 7.7% seen once. The material sequenced was whole blood, taken in connection with sensitization to the hapten diphenylcyclopropenone (DPC). This sequence was found in a man between 18 and 35 years old with alopecia areata. Some clones in this sample may be carry-over from other donors' samples. J is TRBJ2-4 and V is TRBV10-3, with D possibly TRBD1 on 6 matching bases. CDR3 nucleotide sequence: TGTGCCATCAGTGCTGGACAGAATCTAGCCAAAAACATTCAGTACTTC. Protein: CAISAGQNLAKNIQYF.